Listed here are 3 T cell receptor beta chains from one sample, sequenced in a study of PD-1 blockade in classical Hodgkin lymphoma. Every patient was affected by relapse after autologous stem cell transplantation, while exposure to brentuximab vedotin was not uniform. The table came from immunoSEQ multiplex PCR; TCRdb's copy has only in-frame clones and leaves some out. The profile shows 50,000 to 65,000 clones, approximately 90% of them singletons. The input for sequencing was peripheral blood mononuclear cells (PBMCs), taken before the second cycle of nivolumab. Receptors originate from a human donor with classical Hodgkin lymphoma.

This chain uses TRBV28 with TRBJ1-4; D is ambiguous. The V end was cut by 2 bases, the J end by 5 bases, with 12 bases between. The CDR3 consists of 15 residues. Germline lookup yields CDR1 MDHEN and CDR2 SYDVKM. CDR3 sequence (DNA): TGTGCCAGCAGTTTACCTACGGGTGGCAATGAAAAACTGTTTTTT. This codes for CASSLPTGGNEKLFF.

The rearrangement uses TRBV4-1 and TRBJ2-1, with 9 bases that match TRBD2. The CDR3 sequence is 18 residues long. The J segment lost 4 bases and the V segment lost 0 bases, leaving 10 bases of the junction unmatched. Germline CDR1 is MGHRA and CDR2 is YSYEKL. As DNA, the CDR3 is TGCGCCAGCAGCCAAGAAACCTGGCTAGCGGGGAGATACAATGAGCAGTTCTTC. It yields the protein CASSQETWLAGRYNEQFF.

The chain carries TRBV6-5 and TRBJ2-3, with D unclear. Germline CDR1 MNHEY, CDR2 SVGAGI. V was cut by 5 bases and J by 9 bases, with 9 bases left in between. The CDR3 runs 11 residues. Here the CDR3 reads CASSLPPTQYF. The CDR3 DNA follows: TGTGCCAGCAGTCTCCCCCCCACGCAGTATTTT.